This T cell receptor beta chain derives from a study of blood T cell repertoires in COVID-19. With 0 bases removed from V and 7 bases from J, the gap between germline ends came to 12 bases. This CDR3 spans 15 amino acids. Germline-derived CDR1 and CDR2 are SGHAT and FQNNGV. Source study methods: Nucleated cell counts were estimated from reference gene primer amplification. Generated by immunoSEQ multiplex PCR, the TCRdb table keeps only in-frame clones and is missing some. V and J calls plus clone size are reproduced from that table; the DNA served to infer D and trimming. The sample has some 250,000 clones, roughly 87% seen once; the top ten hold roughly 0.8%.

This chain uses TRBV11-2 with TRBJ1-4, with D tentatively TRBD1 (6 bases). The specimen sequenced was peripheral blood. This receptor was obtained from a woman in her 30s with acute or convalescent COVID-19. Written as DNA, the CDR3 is TGTGCCAGCAGCTTAGACAGGGGAAGTAGTGAAAAACTGTTTTTT. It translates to CASSLDRGSSEKLFF.